These 9 T cell receptor beta chains share one sample of origin, sequenced in a study of blood T cell repertoires in COVID-19. The repertoire was sequenced with immunoSEQ multiplex PCR; TCRdb's copy has only in-frame clones and lacks some. Counted here are around 86,000 clones, more than 80% occurring once; the ten biggest clones make up 10% to 15%. The sequencing input was peripheral blood. These receptors originate from a human donor in a cohort sampled during active COVID-19.

The genes are TRBV18 and TRBJ1-2; D call uncertain. The CDR3 spans 14 residues. V dropped 0 bases and J dropped 4 bases, with 9 bases sitting between them. Germline CDR1 reads KGHSH; CDR2 reads LQKENI. The CDR3 region is CASSPPGRPYGYTF. CDR3 DNA: TGTGCCAGCTCACCACCGGGGAGGCCCTATGGCTACACCTTC.

This rearrangement joins TRBV6-5 to TRBJ2-5; tentatively, D is TRBD2 (5 bases). V lost 7 bases to trimming and J lost 1 base, with 13 bases between them. This CDR3 region has 14 residues. Germline CDR1 reads MNHEY; CDR2 reads SVGAGI. In DNA, the CDR3 is TGTGCCAGCAACCCGATGACTACCCAAGAGACCCAGTACTTC. As protein: CASNPMTTQETQYF.

The CDR3 protein is CASGPPGGSYGYTF. CDR3 coding DNA: TGTGCCAGCGGTCCCCCCGGGGGAAGCTATGGCTACACCTTC. The V call is TRBV28, the J call TRBJ1-2, with TRBD1 as a possible D gene (5 bases). This CDR3 region has 14 residues. V lost 8 bases, J lost 4 bases, and 17 bases lay in between. Per the germline V gene, CDR1 is MDHEN and CDR2 is SYDVKM.

The chain employs TRBV6-6 and TRBJ2-1; unclear D gene. CDR3 size: 16 residues. Trimming cost V 5 bases and J 4 bases, with 18 bases left between them. From germline, CDR1 is MNHNY and CDR2 SVGAGI (reference sequence). CDR3 loop: CASSLGQSLTYNEQFF. CDR3 DNA: TGTGCCAGCAGTCTGGGCCAATCACTGACATACAATGAGCAGTTCTTC.

In this sample, this clone turned up a few times. The chain employs TRBV27 and TRBJ1-2, with TRBD1 matching 9 bases. This CDR3 region has 16 residues. Per germline, CDR1 MNHEY and CDR2 SMNVEV (reference sequence). The V and J ends lost 5 bases and 8 bases, in that order; junction bases with no gene match: 15. CDR3 residues: CASSQTGGAGRGGYTF. The DNA for the CDR3 is TGTGCCAGCAGTCAAACAGGGGGCGCGGGACGGGGCGGCTACACCTTC.

The chain is built from TRBV27 and TRBJ1-2, with D uncertain. Germline V lookup: CDR1 MNHEY, CDR2 SMNVEV (reference sequence). The CDR3 is 12 amino acids. Trimming took off 4 bases at V and 8 bases at J, with 11 bases between the two ends. CDR3 in DNA: TGTGCCAGCAGTTCAAGAGTCGGGGGCTACACCTTC. As protein: CASSSRVGGYTF.

This sequence joins TRBV7-9 and TRBJ2-1, with 9 bases lining up with TRBD2. Germline CDR1 reads SEHNR; CDR2 reads FQNEAQ (reference sequence). The CDR3 covers 18 residues. V shed 2 bases, J shed 7 bases, and the junction held 15 bases outside the gene matches. The CDR3 sequence: CASSLWPPGLAELNEQFF. CDR3 in DNA: TGTGCCAGCAGCTTATGGCCACCGGGACTAGCAGAACTAAATGAGCAGTTCTTC.

V gene TRBV29-1 combines with J gene TRBJ2-3, with TRBD2 as a possible D gene (6 bases). The CDR3 is made up of 13 amino acids. Trimming took 0 bases from V and 4 from J, leaving 8 bases between them. The V gene's germline CDR1 is SQVTM and CDR2 ANQGSEA. The CDR3 nucleotides are TGCAGCGTTGAAGAGGGAGGCGCAGATACGCAGTATTTT. As protein: CSVEEGGADTQYF.

The V call is TRBV13, the J call TRBJ2-7, with TRBD2 matching 11 bases. This CDR3 is 17 amino acids long. Germline loops: CDR1 PRHDT, CDR2 FYEKMQ (reference sequence). After removal of 2 bases from V and 2 bases from J, the junction contained 8 bases not matched to a gene. The CDR3 here is CASSLPTSGSLTYEQYF. The CDR3 DNA follows: TGTGCCAGCAGCTTACCAACTAGCGGGAGCCTGACCTACGAGCAGTACTTC.